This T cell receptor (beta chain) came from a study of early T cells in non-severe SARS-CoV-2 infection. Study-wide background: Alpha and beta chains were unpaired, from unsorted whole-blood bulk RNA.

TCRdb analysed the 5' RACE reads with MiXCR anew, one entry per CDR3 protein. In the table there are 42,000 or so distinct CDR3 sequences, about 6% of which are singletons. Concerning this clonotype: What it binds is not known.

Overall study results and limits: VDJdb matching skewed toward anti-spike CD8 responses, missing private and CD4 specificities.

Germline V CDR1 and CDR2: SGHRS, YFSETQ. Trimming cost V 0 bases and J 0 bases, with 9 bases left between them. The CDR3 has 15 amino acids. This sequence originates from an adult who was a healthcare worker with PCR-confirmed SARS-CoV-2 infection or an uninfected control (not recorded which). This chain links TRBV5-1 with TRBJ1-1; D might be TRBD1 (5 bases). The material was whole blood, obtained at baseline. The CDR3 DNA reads TGCGCCAGCAGCTTGGACGGGGGATTGAACACTGAAGCTTTCTTT. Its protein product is CASSLDGGLNTEAFF.